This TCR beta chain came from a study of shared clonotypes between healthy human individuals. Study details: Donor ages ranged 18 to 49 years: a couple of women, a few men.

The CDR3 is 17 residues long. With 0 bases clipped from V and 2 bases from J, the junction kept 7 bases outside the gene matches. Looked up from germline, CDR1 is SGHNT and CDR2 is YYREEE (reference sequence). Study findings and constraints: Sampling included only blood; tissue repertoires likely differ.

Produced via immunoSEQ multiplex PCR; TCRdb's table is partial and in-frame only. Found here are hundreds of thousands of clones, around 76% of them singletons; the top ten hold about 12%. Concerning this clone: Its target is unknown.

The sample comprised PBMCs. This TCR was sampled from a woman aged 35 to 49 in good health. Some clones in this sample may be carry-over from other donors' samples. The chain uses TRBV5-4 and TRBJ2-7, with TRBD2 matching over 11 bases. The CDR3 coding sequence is TGTGCCAGCAGCTTGGGGGTAGCGGGAGGGATAACCTACGAGCAGTACTTC. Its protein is CASSLGVAGGITYEQYF.